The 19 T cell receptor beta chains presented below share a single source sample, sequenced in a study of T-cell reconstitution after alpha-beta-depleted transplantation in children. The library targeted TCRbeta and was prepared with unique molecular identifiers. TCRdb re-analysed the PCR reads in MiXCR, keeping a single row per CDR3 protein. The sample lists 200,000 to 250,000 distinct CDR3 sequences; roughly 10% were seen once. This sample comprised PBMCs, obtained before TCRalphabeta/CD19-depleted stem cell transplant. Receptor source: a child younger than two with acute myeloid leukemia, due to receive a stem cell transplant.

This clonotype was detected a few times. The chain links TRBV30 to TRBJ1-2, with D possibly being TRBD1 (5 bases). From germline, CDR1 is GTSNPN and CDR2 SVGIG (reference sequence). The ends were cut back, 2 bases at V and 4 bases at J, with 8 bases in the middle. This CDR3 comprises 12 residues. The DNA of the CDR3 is TGTGCCTGGAGTCGGGACGGCTATGGCTACACCTTC. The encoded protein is CAWSRDGYGYTF.

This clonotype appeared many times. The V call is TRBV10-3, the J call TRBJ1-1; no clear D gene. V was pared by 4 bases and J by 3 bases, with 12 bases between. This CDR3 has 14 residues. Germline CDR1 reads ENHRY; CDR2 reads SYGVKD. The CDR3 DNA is TGTGCCATCAGTGCGGAACAGATTTACACTGAAGCTTTCTTT. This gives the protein CAISAEQIYTEAFF.

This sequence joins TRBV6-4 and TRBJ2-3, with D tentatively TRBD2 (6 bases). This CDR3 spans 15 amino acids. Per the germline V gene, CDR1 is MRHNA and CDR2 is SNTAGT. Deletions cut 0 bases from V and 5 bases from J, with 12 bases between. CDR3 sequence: CASSDSGGEGDTQYF. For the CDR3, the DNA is TGTGCCAGCAGTGACTCCGGGGGTGAGGGAGATACGCAGTATTTT.

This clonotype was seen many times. CDR3: CASSLKNYGYTF. CDR3 DNA: TGTGCCAGCAGCTTAAAAAACTATGGCTACACCTTC. The rearrangement uses TRBV7-9 and TRBJ1-2; unclear D gene. The CDR3 length is 12 residues. V was cut by 2 bases and J by 2 bases, with 3 bases left in between. Germline V lookup: CDR1 SEHNR, CDR2 FQNEAQ (reference sequence).

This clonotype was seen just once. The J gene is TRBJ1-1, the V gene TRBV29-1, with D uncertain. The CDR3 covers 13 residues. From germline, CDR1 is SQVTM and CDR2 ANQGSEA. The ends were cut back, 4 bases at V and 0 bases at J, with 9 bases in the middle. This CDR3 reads CSVVEGVNTEAFF. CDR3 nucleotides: TGCAGCGTTGTCGAGGGCGTGAACACTGAAGCTTTCTTT.

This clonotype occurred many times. The CDR3 coding sequence is TGCGCCAGCAGCTTGGCCCACAGGGGACCCTACACTGAAGCTTTCTTT. Translating gives CASSLAHRGPYTEAFF. This rearrangement joins TRBV5-1 to TRBJ1-1; TRBD1 matches at 7 bases. This CDR3 region has 16 residues. J gave up 3 bases and V 0 bases, and 8 bases lay outside the gene matches. Germline CDR1 is SGHRS and CDR2 is YFSETQ.

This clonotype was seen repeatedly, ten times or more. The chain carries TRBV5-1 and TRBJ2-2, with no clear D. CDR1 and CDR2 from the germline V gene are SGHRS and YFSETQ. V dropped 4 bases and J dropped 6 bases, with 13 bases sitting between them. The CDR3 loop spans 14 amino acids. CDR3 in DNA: TGCGCCAGCAGCGTGGACCGGGTTCCCGGGGAGCTGTTTTTT. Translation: CASSVDRVPGELFF.

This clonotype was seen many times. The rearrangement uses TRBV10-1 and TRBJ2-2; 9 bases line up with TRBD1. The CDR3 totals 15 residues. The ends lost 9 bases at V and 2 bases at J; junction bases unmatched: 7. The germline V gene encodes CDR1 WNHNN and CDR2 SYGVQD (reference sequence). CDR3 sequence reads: CARRNRGLNTGELFF. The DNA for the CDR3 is TGCGCCAGGAGAAACAGGGGGCTTAACACCGGGGAGCTGTTTTTT.

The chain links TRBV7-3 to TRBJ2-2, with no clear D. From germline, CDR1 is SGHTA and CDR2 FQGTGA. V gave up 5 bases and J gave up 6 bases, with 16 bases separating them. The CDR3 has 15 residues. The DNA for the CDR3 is TGTGCCAGCAGCCTTGGCGGCTTTGAAGCCGGGGAGCTGTTTTTT. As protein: CASSLGGFEAGELFF.

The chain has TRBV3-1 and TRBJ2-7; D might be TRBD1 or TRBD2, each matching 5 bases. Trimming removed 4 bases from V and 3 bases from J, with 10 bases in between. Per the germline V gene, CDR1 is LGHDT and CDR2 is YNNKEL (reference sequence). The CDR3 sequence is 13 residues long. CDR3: CASSLRDGYEQYF. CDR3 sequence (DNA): TGTGCCAGCAGCCTCCGGGACGGCTACGAGCAGTACTTC.

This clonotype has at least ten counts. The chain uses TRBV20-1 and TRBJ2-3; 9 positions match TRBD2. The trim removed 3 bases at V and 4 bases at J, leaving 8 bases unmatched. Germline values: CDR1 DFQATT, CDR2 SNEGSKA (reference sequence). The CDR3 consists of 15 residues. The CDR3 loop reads CSASKIAGVADTQYF. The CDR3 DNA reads TGCAGTGCTAGTAAAATAGCGGGAGTGGCAGATACGCAGTATTTT.

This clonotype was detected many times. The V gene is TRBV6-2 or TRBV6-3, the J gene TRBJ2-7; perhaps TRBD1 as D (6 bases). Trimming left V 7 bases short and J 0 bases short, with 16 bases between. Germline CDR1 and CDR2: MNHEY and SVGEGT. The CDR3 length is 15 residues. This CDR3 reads CASTLRDTSSYEQYF. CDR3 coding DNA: TGTGCCAGCACCCTCCGGGACACGAGCTCCTACGAGCAGTACTTC.

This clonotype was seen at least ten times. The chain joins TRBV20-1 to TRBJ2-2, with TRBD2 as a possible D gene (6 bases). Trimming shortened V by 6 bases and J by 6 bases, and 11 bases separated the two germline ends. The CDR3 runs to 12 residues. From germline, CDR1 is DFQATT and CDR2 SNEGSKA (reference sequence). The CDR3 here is CSARRRAGELFF. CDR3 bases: TGCAGTGCCCGCAGGAGGGCCGGGGAGCTGTTTTTT.

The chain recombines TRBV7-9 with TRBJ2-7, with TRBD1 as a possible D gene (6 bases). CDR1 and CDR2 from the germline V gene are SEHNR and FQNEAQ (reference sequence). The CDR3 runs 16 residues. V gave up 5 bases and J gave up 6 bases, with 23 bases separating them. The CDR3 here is CASSPALRAGALEQYF. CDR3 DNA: TGTGCCAGCAGCCCCGCCCTGCGAGCAGGGGCCCTCGAGCAGTACTTC.

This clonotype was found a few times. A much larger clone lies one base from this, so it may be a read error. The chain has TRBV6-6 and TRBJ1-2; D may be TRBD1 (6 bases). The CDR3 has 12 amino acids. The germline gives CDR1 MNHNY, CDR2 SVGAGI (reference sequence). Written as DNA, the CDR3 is TGTGCCAGCAGCCCTAGTCTCGGGGGCTACCCCTTC. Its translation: CASSPSLGGYPF.

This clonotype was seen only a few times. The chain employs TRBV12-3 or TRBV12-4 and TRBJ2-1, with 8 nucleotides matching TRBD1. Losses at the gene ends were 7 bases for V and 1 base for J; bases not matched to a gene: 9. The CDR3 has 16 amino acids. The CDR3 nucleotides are TGTGCCAGCATTAAGGACAGGGCAGGATCCTACAATGAGCAGTTCTTC. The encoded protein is CASIKDRAGSYNEQFF.

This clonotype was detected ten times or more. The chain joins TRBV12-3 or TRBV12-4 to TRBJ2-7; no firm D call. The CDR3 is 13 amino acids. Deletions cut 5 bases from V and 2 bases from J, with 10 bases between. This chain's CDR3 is CASSLAHTYEQYF. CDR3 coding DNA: TGTGCCAGCAGTCTCGCCCATACCTACGAGCAGTACTTC.

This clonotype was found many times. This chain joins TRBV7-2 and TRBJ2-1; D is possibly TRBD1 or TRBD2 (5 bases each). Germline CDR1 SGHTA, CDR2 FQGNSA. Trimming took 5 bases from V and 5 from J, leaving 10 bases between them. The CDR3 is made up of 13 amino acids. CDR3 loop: CASSPGTHNEQFF. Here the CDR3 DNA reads TGTGCCAGCAGCCCCGGGACCCACAATGAGCAGTTCTTC.

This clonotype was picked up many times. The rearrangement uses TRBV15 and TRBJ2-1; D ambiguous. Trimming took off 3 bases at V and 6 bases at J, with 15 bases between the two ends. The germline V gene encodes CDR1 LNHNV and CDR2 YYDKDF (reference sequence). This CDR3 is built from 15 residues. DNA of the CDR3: TGTGCCACCAGCAGCCGCCTATCCCACGGCAATGAGCAGTTCTTC. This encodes CATSSRLSHGNEQFF.